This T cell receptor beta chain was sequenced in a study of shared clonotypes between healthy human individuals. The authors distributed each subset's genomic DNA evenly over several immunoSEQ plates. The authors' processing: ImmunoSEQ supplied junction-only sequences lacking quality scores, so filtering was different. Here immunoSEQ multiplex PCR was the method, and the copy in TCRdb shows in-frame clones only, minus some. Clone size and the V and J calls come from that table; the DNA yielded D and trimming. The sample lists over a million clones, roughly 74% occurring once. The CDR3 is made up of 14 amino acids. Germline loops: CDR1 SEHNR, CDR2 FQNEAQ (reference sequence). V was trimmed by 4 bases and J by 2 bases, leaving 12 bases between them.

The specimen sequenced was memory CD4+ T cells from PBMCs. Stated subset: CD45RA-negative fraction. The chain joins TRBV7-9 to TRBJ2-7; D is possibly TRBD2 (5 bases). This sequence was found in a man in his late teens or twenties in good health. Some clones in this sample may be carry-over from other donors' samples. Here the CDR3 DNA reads TGTGCCAGCAGCTCCCTCGGAGGTCCCTACGAGCAGTACTTC. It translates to CASSSLGGPYEQYF.